The clone carrying this T cell receptor (beta chain) was picked up many times. Its antigen is not known. The record originates from a study of T cells in Graves' hyperthyroidism and ophthalmopathy. Amplified regions were TCR beta CDR3 sequences from RNA transcripts. First-round RT-PCR of the TCR CDR3 relied on the HTBI primer set. TCRdb independently ran MiXCR on the multiplex PCR reads; one entry per CDR3 protein. The sample has a few hundred thousand distinct CDR3 sequences; roughly 15% are singletons. The CDR3 length is 11 residues. With V trimmed by 8 bases and J by 6 bases, 6 bases remained unmatched. Germline V CDR1 and CDR2: GTSNPN, SVGIG (reference sequence). Study observations and caveats: Most clonotypes expanded in thyroid above 0.001 were likewise present in blood.

This receptor was identified in a woman in her sixties or seventies with Graves' ophthalmopathy. Material: blood. The chain employs TRBV30 and TRBJ1-2; 7 bases line up with TRBD1. DNA for the CDR3: TGTGCCCAAACAGGGGATCATGGCTACACCTTC. It yields the protein CAQTGDHGYTF. The complete variable domain, with remaining parts taken from reference TRBV30 and TRBJ1-2, reads SQTIHQWPATLVQPVGSPLSLECTVEGTSNPNLYWYRQAAGRGLQLLFYSVGIGQISSEVPQNLSASRPQDRQFILSSKKLLLSDSGFYLCAQTGDHGYTFGSGTRLTVV.